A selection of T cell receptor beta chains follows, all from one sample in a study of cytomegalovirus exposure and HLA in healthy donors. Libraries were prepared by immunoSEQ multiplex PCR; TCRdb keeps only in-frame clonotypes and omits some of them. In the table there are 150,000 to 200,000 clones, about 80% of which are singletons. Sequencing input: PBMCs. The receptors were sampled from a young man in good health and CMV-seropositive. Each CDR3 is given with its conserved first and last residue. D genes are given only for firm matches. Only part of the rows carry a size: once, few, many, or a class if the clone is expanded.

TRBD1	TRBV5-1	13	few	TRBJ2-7	CASSFGQVNEQYF	TGCGCCAGCAGCTTCGGACAGGTGAACGAGCAGTACTTC
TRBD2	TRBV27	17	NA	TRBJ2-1	CASSLWTSGVSYNEQFF	TGTGCCAGCAGTTTATGGACTAGTGGGGTATCCTACAATGAGCAGTTCTTC
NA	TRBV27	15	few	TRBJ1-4	CASSLRGMANEKLFF	TGTGCCAGCAGTCTAAGGGGGATGGCTAATGAAAAACTGTTTTTT
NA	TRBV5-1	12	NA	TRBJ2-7	CASTLSGNEQYF	TGCGCCAGCACCCTCTCAGGGAACGAGCAGTACTTC
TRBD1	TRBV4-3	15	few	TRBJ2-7	CASSQDTGGIYEQYF	TGCGCCAGCAGCCAAGATACAGGGGGCATTTACGAGCAGTACTTC
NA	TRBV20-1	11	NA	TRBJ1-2	CSAAANYGYTF	TGCAGTGCTGCAGCTAACTATGGCTACACCTTC
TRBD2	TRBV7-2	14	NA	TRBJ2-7	CASSSGLAGYEQYF	TGTGCCAGCAGCTCGGGACTAGCGGGTTACGAGCAGTACTTC
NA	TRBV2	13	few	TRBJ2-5	CASIPTAQETQYF	TGTGCCAGCATACCGACAGCCCAAGAGACCCAGTACTTC
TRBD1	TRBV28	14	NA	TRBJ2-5	CASTVKTGYETQYF	TGTGCCAGCACCGTCAAGACAGGGTACGAAACCCAGTACTTC
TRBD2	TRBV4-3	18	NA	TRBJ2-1	CASSQDGSGREITNEQFF	TGCGCCAGCAGCCAAGATGGGAGCGGGCGGGAGATCACAAATGAGCAGTTCTTC
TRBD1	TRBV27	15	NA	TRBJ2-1	CASSLETGIYNEQFF	TGTGCCAGCAGTTTGGAGACAGGGATATACAATGAGCAGTTCTTC
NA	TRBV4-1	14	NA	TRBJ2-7	CASSQVALRTEQYF	TGCGCCAGCAGCCAAGTAGCGCTTCGGACCGAGCAGTACTTC
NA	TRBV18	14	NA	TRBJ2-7	CASSQTGSSYEQYF	TGTGCCAGCTCACAAACAGGGAGCTCCTACGAGCAGTACTTC
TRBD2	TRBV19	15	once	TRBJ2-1	CASRASGFSYNEQFF	TGTGCCAGTAGGGCTAGCGGGTTCTCCTACAATGAGCAGTTCTTC
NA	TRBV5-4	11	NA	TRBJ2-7	CASRSGYEQYF	TGTGCCAGCAGATCCGGCTACGAGCAGTACTTC
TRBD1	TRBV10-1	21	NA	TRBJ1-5	CASTLNIARGAPVFSNQPQHF	TGCGCCAGCACGCTTAATATCGCCAGGGGGGCGCCGGTATTTAGCAATCAGCCCCAGCATTTT
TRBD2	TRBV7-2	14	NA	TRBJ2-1	CASSLSGRAWEQFF	TGTGCCAGCAGCTTAAGCGGGAGGGCCTGGGAGCAGTTCTTC
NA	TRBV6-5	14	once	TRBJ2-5	CASSQAGIEETQYF	TGTGCCAGCAGCCAAGCAGGGATCGAAGAGACCCAGTACTTC